The 3 T cell receptor beta chains given below trace back to one sample, sequenced in a study of T cell repertoires in cytomegalovirus infection. Each CDR3 protein is one row after TCRdb ran MiXCR on the reads. The sample consists of more than 250,000 distinct CDR3 sequences, roughly 15% of them appearing once. Sequenced material: PBMCs. The receptor set was obtained from a human donor in good health (CMV status not recorded). Some clones in this sample may be carry-over from other donors' samples.

This clonotype was counted at least ten times. V usage is TRBV14 and J usage is TRBJ2-4; D unresolved. The V gene lost 5 bases and the J gene lost 1 base, with 15 bases spanning the gap. CDR3 length equals 16 residues. Germline CDR1 reads SGHDN; CDR2 reads FVKESK. For the CDR3, the DNA is TGTGCCAGCAGCGGCTGGAGTGGGATCGCCAAAAACATTCAGTACTTC. Translating it yields CASSGWSGIAKNIQYF.

A few counts support this clonotype. The V gene is TRBV4-2, the J gene TRBJ2-5; 8 nucleotides agree with TRBD2. The V gene's germline CDR1 is LGHNA and CDR2 YNFKEQ. Trimming at V came to 0 bases and at J to 1 base, leaving 1 base not matched to a gene. This CDR3 region has 15 residues. CDR3 sequence: CASSQERGGQETQYF. The CDR3 bases are TGTGCCAGCAGCCAAGAACGGGGGGGCCAAGAGACCCAGTACTTC.

The chain is built from TRBV10-3 and TRBJ2-5; 15 bases line up with TRBD2. With V trimmed by 11 bases and J by 4 bases, 8 bases remained unmatched. The CDR3 length is 15 residues. CDR1 and CDR2 from the germline V gene are ENHRY and SYGVKD. The DNA of the CDR3 is TGTGCCGTGGGACTAGCGGGAGGAGCGCCAGAGACCCAGTACTTC. Protein product: CAVGLAGGAPETQYF.